This T cell receptor beta chain was retrieved from a study of PD-1 and CTLA-4 blockade in melanoma. CDR1 and CDR2 (germline): MNHEY, SVGAGI. The CDR3 consists of 12 residues. Trimming cost V 8 bases and J 7 bases; bases outside gene matches: 5. Data came from immunoSEQ multiplex PCR; TCRdb stores just in-frame clones and leaves some out. The table has approximately 33,000 clones, around 93% seen once; the top ten hold 8.5% to 9%. The sequence came from a human donor with melanoma. The chain recombines TRBV6-5 with TRBJ2-1; 7 bases agree with TRBD2. Material: CD8+ T cells from peripheral blood, obtained from a patient given anti-PD-1 treatment. Written as DNA, the CDR3 is TGTGCCAGCGGGGAGGGGTTGAATGAGCAGTTCTTC. Amino acids: CASGEGLNEQFF.